This TCR beta chain was captured by sequencing in a study of cytomegalovirus exposure and HLA in healthy donors. About the research overall: Earlier results showed 117 million unique TCR beta sequences derived from roughly 190 million T cells. General observations from the study: Association of a missense DCLRE1C variant with TCR beta V- and J-gene trimming was reported in a later analysis. A later analysis found most CMV-associated TCR beta chains apparently HLA-restricted.

PCR primers comprised 60 Vbeta and 13 Jbeta primers. Clones were sequenced by immunoSEQ multiplex PCR, and TCRdb holds only the in-frame ones, with some missing. Among under 150,000 clones listed, 63% were seen once. This clone was recorded a few times. What it binds is not known. Germline V lookup: CDR1 LGHNA, CDR2 YSLEER. The germline V and J ends were trimmed by 1 base and 0 bases, with 19 bases remaining between them. There are 19 residues in the CDR3. The receptor was isolated from a middle-aged man in good health and CMV-seropositive. The genes are TRBV4-3 and TRBJ1-5, with D unclear. Material: PBMCs. The CDR3 sequence is CASSQAPVGASSSNQPQHF. The CDR3 nucleotides read TGCGCCAGCAGCCAAGCCCCCGTGGGAGCCTCTTCTAGCAATCAGCCCCAGCATTTT.